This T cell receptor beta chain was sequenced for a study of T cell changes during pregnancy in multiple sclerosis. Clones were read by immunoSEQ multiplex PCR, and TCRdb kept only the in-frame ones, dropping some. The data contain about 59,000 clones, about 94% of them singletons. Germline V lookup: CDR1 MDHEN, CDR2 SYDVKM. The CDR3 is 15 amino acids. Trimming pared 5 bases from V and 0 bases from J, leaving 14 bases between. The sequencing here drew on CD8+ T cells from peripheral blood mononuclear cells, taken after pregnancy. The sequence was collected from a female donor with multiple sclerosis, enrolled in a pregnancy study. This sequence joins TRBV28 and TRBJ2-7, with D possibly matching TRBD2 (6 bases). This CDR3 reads CASSSERASSYEQYF. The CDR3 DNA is TGTGCCAGCAGTAGTGAGCGGGCGAGCTCCTACGAGCAGTACTTC.